Following are 11 T cell receptor beta chains from one sample sequenced in a study of cytomegalovirus exposure and HLA in healthy donors. In the PCR, 60 Vbeta and 13 Jbeta primers were used. Libraries were prepared by immunoSEQ multiplex PCR; TCRdb keeps only in-frame clonotypes and omits some of them. This table has about 74,000 clones, about three quarters appearing once. The sample taken for sequencing was PBMCs. These receptors all stem from a woman between 40 and 50 years old in good health and CMV-seropositive.

This sequence joins TRBV30 and TRBJ2-2, with D perhaps TRBD2 (6 bases). Germline assignment: CDR1 GTSNPN and CDR2 SVGIG (reference sequence). V dropped 3 bases and J dropped 2 bases, with 10 bases sitting between them. CDR3 length: 14 amino acids. The CDR3 bases are TGTGCCTGGAGGTCCGGGACTAACACCGGGGAGCTGTTTTTT. Its protein product is CAWRSGTNTGELFF.

This rearrangement joins TRBV10-1 to TRBJ2-3; unclear D gene. Trimming took off 6 bases at V and 2 bases at J, with 6 bases between the two ends. CDR1 and CDR2 (germline): WNHNN, SYGVQD (reference sequence). The CDR3 has 12 residues. CDR3 sequence reads: CASSPNTDTQYF. CDR3 in DNA: TGCGCCAGCAGCCCAAACACAGATACGCAGTATTTT.

The chain links TRBV6-5 to TRBJ1-4; the D gene is possibly TRBD1 (6 bases). V lost 7 bases and J lost 7, with 13 bases in between. The CDR3 is 13 amino acids. CDR1 is MNHEY and CDR2 is SVGAGI in the germline V gene. CDR3 sequence reads: CASTTAGVEKLFF. The CDR3 coding sequence is TGTGCCAGCACTACCGCAGGGGTTGAAAAACTGTTTTTT.

V is TRBV28 and J is TRBJ1-5; 7 bases match TRBD1. V was pared by 8 bases and J by 2 bases, with 3 bases of the junction left unmatched. The CDR3 sequence is 13 residues long. CDR1 is MDHEN, CDR2 SYDVKM, per germline. In DNA, the CDR3 is TGTGCCAGCCAGGGACAGCGCAATCAGCCCCAGCATTTT. Its translation: CASQGQRNQPQHF.

The chain carries TRBV28 and TRBJ2-1; TRBD1 might be the D (6 bases). V was clipped by 3 bases and J by 10 bases, with 25 bases between them. This CDR3 spans 17 amino acids. Germline lookup yields CDR1 MDHEN and CDR2 SYDVKM. In DNA, the CDR3 is TGTGCCAGCAGTTTTCGAGTTTACAGGGCTAGCCGAATAGAGCAGTTCTTC. It translates to CASSFRVYRASRIEQFF.

The sample holds a few counts of this clone. This chain connects TRBV2 to TRBJ2-5; 8 positions agree with TRBD2. V gave up 2 bases and J gave up 5 bases; unmatched junction bases: 7. The germline gives CDR1 SNHLY, CDR2 FYNNEI. This CDR3 is 15 amino acids long. CDR3 amino acids: CASSETSGPRETQYF. As DNA, the CDR3 is TGTGCCAGCAGTGAAACTAGCGGACCCCGGGAGACCCAGTACTTC.

The rearrangement uses TRBV7-7 and TRBJ2-1; TRBD2 is a possible D gene (7 bases). The CDR3 extends over 14 amino acids. Per the germline V gene, CDR1 is SSHAT and CDR2 is FNYEAQ (reference sequence). The CDR3 region is CAVFGYGGRGEQFF. Here the CDR3 DNA reads TGTGCAGTCTTTGGATACGGGGGGCGGGGTGAGCAGTTCTTC.

V is TRBV19 and J is TRBJ2-3; 12 bases line up with TRBD2. The junction had 2 bases not matched to a gene; V was cut back by 4 bases and J by 6 bases. The CDR3 spans 14 residues. Germline V gene data show CDR1 as LNHDA and CDR2 as SQIVND (reference sequence). The CDR3: CASSTSGGVDTQYF. CDR3 sequence (DNA): TGTGCCAGTAGTACTAGCGGGGGGGTGGATACGCAGTATTTT.

The rearrangement joins TRBV11-2 to TRBJ2-5, with TRBD1 matching over 10 bases. The CDR3 has 15 residues. Germline CDR1 and CDR2: SGHAT and FQNNGV. V shed 6 bases, J shed 5 bases, and the junction held 9 bases outside the gene matches. CDR3 sequence reads: CASRPEGTGDETQYF. As DNA, the CDR3 is TGTGCCAGCAGACCCGAAGGGACAGGGGACGAGACCCAGTACTTC.

The chain couples TRBV19 to TRBJ2-7, with D tentatively TRBD2 (5 bases). The CDR3 sequence is 15 residues long. Germline assignment: CDR1 LNHDA and CDR2 SQIVND (reference sequence). V gave up 5 bases and J gave up 2 bases, with 16 bases separating them. CDR3 residues: CASSGSGSSAYEQYF. CDR3 sequence (DNA): TGTGCCAGTAGTGGGTCGGGAAGTTCAGCCTACGAGCAGTACTTC.

The chain recombines TRBV29-1 with TRBJ1-2; no clear D. V was cut by 4 bases and J by 2 bases, with 8 bases left in between. This CDR3 contains 12 residues. CDR1 is SQVTM, CDR2 ANQGSEA, per germline. The CDR3 sequence: CSVVFRNYGYTF. CDR3 DNA sequence: TGCAGCGTTGTTTTCAGGAACTATGGCTACACCTTC.